This is a list of T cell receptor beta chains from one sample in a study of blood T cell repertoires in COVID-19. Measured with immunoSEQ multiplex PCR; TCRdb has only the in-frame clones, and not every one. The repertoire holds just over 250,000 clones, with roughly 88% as singletons. The sequencing sample was made of peripheral blood. The source is a woman aged 70-85 years with COVID-19, enrolled during active disease. The CDR3 runs from the conserved cysteine through the conserved F or W. A D gene is named only where the DNA matches it firmly. Clone size is given for some rows only: seen once, a few or many times, or a class if the clone is expanded.

J,size,D,length,V,CDR3,DNA
TRBJ2-7,once,TRBD1,16,TRBV24-1,CATSDSGGDRRYEQYF,TGTGCCACCAGTGATTCAGGGGGCGATAGGCGCTACGAGCAGTACTTC
TRBJ2-7,-,-,12,TRBV2,CASRQVVYEQYF,TGTGCCAGCAGACAGGTAGTCTACGAGCAGTACTTC
TRBJ2-5,once,-,15,TRBV7-3,CASSLTAGAQETQYF,TGTGCCAGCAGCTTAACGGCAGGGGCCCAAGAGACCCAGTACTTC
TRBJ1-1,few,-,13,TRBV27,CASSSRQYTEAFF,TGTGCCAGCAGCTCTCGACAGTACACTGAAGCTTTCTTT
TRBJ2-5,-,TRBD2,15,TRBV9,CASSVSGTRQETQYF,TGTGCCAGCAGCGTTAGCGGGACACGCCAAGAGACCCAGTACTTC
TRBJ1-1,-,TRBD1,15,TRBV27,CASSLTRDRDTEAFF,TGTGCCAGCAGTTTAACTCGGGACAGGGACACTGAAGCTTTCTTT
TRBJ2-7,-,TRBD2,14,TRBV3-1/TRBV3-2,CASSLGTSDYEQYF,TGTGCCAGCAGCCTAGGGACTAGCGACTACGAGCAGTACTTC
TRBJ1-4,-,TRBD1,15,TRBV9,CASSGVQGLNEKLFF,TGTGCCAGCAGCGGTGTACAGGGGCTTAATGAAAAACTGTTTTTT
TRBJ1-6,-,-,15,TRBV11-3,CASSLVSRGNSPLHF,TGTGCCAGCAGCTTAGTGTCCAGGGGAAATTCACCCCTCCACTTT
TRBJ1-2,-,-,14,TRBV27,CASSLSIGGFGYTF,TGTGCCAGCAGTTTATCGATCGGAGGGTTTGGCTACACCTTC
TRBJ1-2,-,TRBD1,14,TRBV7-9,CASSRLDRGQGYTF,TGTGCCAGCAGTCGACTCGACAGGGGACAAGGCTACACCTTC
TRBJ1-4,-,TRBD1,15,TRBV11-2,CASSQNRGANEKLFF,TGTGCCAGCAGCCAGAACAGGGGTGCTAATGAAAAACTGTTTTTT
TRBJ2-7,-,-,13,TRBV5-1,CASSLESNYEQYF,TGCGCCAGCAGCTTGGAAAGCAACTACGAGCAGTACTTC
TRBJ2-3,-,TRBD2,15,TRBV5-4,CASSLSSLAGDTQYF,TGTGCCAGCAGCTTGTCTTCCCTAGCGGGAGATACGCAGTATTTT
TRBJ1-1,-,TRBD1,15,TRBV28,CASSPPDRDFTEAFF,TGTGCCAGCAGTCCCCCGGACAGGGATTTCACTGAAGCTTTCTTT
TRBJ2-7,-,-,15,TRBV5-1,CASSLGWGTYYEQYF,TGCGCCAGCAGCTTGGGTTGGGGCACTTACTACGAGCAGTACTTC
TRBJ1-2,-,-,12,TRBV9,CASSVARDGYTF,TGTGCCAGCAGCGTAGCTCGAGATGGCTACACCTTC
TRBJ1-2,-,TRBD1,15,TRBV14,CASSRNDRVGNGYTF,TGTGCCAGCAGCCGCAATGACAGGGTCGGTAATGGCTACACCTTC
TRBJ1-2,-,TRBD1,14,TRBV19,CASSLDREFWGYTF,TGTGCCAGTAGCCTGGACAGGGAGTTTTGGGGCTACACCTTC
TRBJ2-7,once,-,13,TRBV7-8,CASSLGAVYEQYF,TGTGCCAGCAGCTTAGGGGCAGTCTACGAGCAGTACTTC
TRBJ2-1,few,TRBD1,15,TRBV27,CASSPPGTGYNEQFF,TGTGCCAGCAGTCCCCCCGGGACAGGGTACAATGAGCAGTTCTTC
TRBJ2-1,-,TRBD2,17,TRBV12-5,CASGLPSWREAYNEQFF,TGTGCTAGTGGTTTGCCGTCGTGGCGGGAGGCCTACAATGAGCAGTTCTTC
TRBJ2-5,once,-,15,TRBV7-9,CASSSSTSRGETQYF,TGTGCCAGCAGCTCCTCGACTAGCAGGGGAGAGACCCAGTACTTC
TRBJ2-3,-,-,15,TRBV6-2/TRBV6-3,CASSYSDFSTDTQYF,TGTGCCAGCAGTTACTCGGACTTTTCGACAGATACGCAGTATTTT
TRBJ2-7,-,TRBD1,14,TRBV9,CASNAGTGTYEQYF,TGTGCCAGCAACGCCGGGACAGGGACCTACGAGCAGTACTTC
TRBJ2-5,-,TRBD2,15,TRBV9,CASSDLAAGQETQYF,TGTGCCAGCAGCGATCTAGCGGCCGGCCAAGAGACCCAGTACTTC
TRBJ2-5,-,TRBD1,15,TRBV6-5,CASSYRDRVGETQYF,TGTGCCAGCAGTTACCGCGACAGGGTCGGAGAGACCCAGTACTTC
TRBJ2-1,once,-,15,TRBV30,CAWSLQRSSYNEQFF,TGTGCCTGGAGTTTGCAGCGGAGCTCCTACAATGAGCAGTTCTTC
TRBJ1-2,-,-,13,TRBV6-5,CASNEPGNYGYTF,TGTGCCAGCAACGAACCGGGAAACTATGGCTACACCTTC
TRBJ1-4,-,-,14,TRBV30,CAWLRPGGEEKLFF,TGTGCCTGGCTCAGACCGGGGGGTGAGGAAAAACTGTTTTTT
TRBJ1-2,once,-,14,TRBV28,CASSLPSGAYGYTF,TGTGCCAGCAGTTTACCTTCGGGTGCCTATGGCTACACCTTC
TRBJ2-1,-,TRBD2,15,TRBV2,CASSPGLAEDNEQFF,TGTGCCAGCAGCCCGGGACTAGCGGAAGACAATGAGCAGTTCTTC
TRBJ2-2,once,TRBD2,16,TRBV5-4,CASSLGLARNTGELFF,TGTGCCAGCAGCTTGGGACTAGCGCGGAACACCGGGGAGCTGTTTTTT
TRBJ2-1,-,-,14,TRBV2,CASSVEGLVNEQFF,TGTGCCAGCAGTGTTGAGGGCCTGGTCAATGAGCAGTTCTTC
TRBJ2-1,-,-,14,TRBV5-4,CASSLVGSFDEQFF,TGTGCCAGCAGCTTGGTCGGTAGCTTCGATGAGCAGTTCTTC
TRBJ1-2,few,-,13,TRBV28,CASKPGDNYGYTF,TGTGCCAGCAAGCCAGGGGACAACTATGGCTACACCTTC
TRBJ1-4,few,-,14,TRBV18,CASSLGVREEKLFF,TGTGCCAGCTCCCTCGGAGTGAGAGAAGAAAAACTGTTTTTT
TRBJ2-7,once,TRBD1,11,TRBV5-8,CASSRGQGQYF,TGTGCCAGCAGCCGAGGACAGGGACAGTACTTC